This TCR beta chain was sequenced for a study of Graves' ophthalmopathy and Graves' hyperthyroidism. The V gene's germline CDR1 is GTSNPN and CDR2 SVGIG (reference sequence). V gave up 4 bases and J gave up 4 bases, with 19 bases separating them. The CDR3 consists of 16 residues. This clonotype has at least ten counts. RNA transcripts were the source from which TCR beta CDR3 regions were amplified. The library came from an HTBI-primed first-round RT-PCR and a second-round multiplex PCR. TCRdb used MiXCR to reprocess the multiplex PCR reads, holding one entry per CDR3 protein. Seen here are 220,000 or so distinct CDR3 sequences, roughly 21% observed once, and the top ten hold roughly 44%.

This chain joins TRBV30 and TRBJ2-2, with D possibly being TRBD1 or TRBD2 (5 bases each). Sequenced input: peripheral blood. This clonotype was sampled from a woman aged 50 to 60 with Graves' ophthalmopathy. The CDR3 region has the DNA TGTGCCTGGACCGCCTTGGGGCTAGCCGGCACCGGGGAGCTGTTTTTT. Translation gives CAWTALGLAGTGELFF. Supplemented by reference TRBV30 and TRBJ2-2, the full variable domain reads SQTIHQWPATLVQPVGSPLSLECTVEGTSNPNLYWYRQAAGRGLQLLFYSVGIGQISSEVPQNLSASRPQDRQFILSSKKLLLSDSGFYLCAWTALGLAGTGELFFGEGSRLTVL.